The TCR beta chain described here comes from a study of breast tumors, draining lymph nodes, adjacent tissues. V lost 3 bases and J lost 0, with 11 bases in between. Looked up from germline, CDR1 is WNHNN and CDR2 is SYGVQD (reference sequence). The CDR3 contains 15 residues. Breast cancer patients provided tissue from their axillary draining lymph nodes. The table lists this clonotype with many counts. TCRdb analysed the multiplex PCR reads with MiXCR anew, one entry per CDR3 protein. The sample has 150,000 to 200,000 distinct CDR3 sequences; around 35% are singletons. The clonotype originates from a female donor with breast cancer. Some clones in this sample may be carry-over from other donors' samples. The chain recombines TRBV10-1 with TRBJ2-5, with D unclear. The sample comprised axillary lymph node tissue. The CDR3 DNA is TGCGCCAGCAGTGATAGCTTGGTTGACCAAGAGACCCAGTACTTC. Amino acid sequence: CASSDSLVDQETQYF.